This T cell receptor (beta chain) was sequenced for a study of T cells after yellow fever vaccination. The V gene lost 6 bases and the J gene lost 5 bases, with 14 bases spanning the gap. Germline lookup yields CDR1 MNHEY and CDR2 SVGAGI. The CDR3 contains 15 residues. In this sample, this clonotype turned up a few times. Using its own MiXCR run on the 5' RACE reads, TCRdb lists one record per CDR3 protein. The data show about 340,000 distinct CDR3 sequences, around 13% seen once. The TCR was taken from a young man who received the YFV17D yellow fever vaccine. This chain joins TRBV6-5 and TRBJ1-6; tentative D call: TRBD1 (5 bases). The input for sequencing was CD4+ T cells sorted from PBMCs, taken 15 days after the yellow fever booster vaccination. CDR3 protein: CASSDLGGDNSPLHF. The CDR3 DNA is TGTGCCAGCAGCGACCTCGGGGGGGATAATTCACCCCTCCACTTT.